Listed here are 25 T cell receptor beta chains from one sample, sequenced in a study of blood T cell repertoires in COVID-19 (dated by TCRdb to the early 2020s). The library was built by means of the immunoSEQ multiplex PCR assay. TCRdb limited this immuneACCESS table to in-frame rearrangements with V and J called. A share of clones is missing; checked studies link under half to unresolved V genes, and the rest is unexplained. In this sample the table shows fewer than 45,000 clones, nearly 90% of which occur a single time. Of the sample, less than 30% falls within the top ten clones. The material sequenced was peripheral blood. Receptors were obtained from a man aged 55 to 70 with active or convalescent COVID-19.

The V and J genes are TRBV9 and TRBJ2-1, with TRBD2 identical over 10 bases. The CDR3 sequence is 16 residues long. V shed 3 bases, J shed 0 bases, and the junction held 3 bases outside the gene matches. Per the germline V gene, CDR1 is SGDLS and CDR2 is YYNGEE. The chain's CDR3 is CASSGSSGSSYNEQFF. The CDR3 DNA follows: TGTGCCAGCAGCGGTTCTAGCGGGAGCTCCTACAATGAGCAGTTCTTC.

V gene TRBV28 combines with J gene TRBJ2-1; TRBD2 agrees at 7 bases. The CDR3 loop spans 14 amino acids. V was clipped by 5 bases and J by 3 bases; unmatched bases: 4. In germline, CDR1 is MDHEN, CDR2 SYDVKM. The CDR3 DNA sequence: TGTGCCAGCAGTATAGCGGGTTACTACAATGAGCAGTTCTTC. Amino acids: CASSIAGYYNEQFF.

The chain recombines TRBV6-2 or TRBV6-3 with TRBJ2-3, with 9 bases fitting TRBD2. CDR3 length: 18 amino acids. CDR1 MNHEY and CDR2 SVGEGT come from the germline V gene. The V segment lost 3 bases and the J segment 4 bases; nucleotides outside the gene matches: 14. This chain's CDR3 is CASSYRSHAGGPSDTQYF. The CDR3 DNA sequence: TGTGCCAGCAGTTATCGGAGCCATGCGGGAGGGCCGTCAGATACGCAGTATTTT.

J is TRBJ2-3 and V is TRBV5-1, with TRBD2 matching over 11 bases. J was trimmed by 4 bases and V by 4 bases; bases with no gene match: 14. In germline, CDR1 is SGHRS, CDR2 YFSETQ. CDR3 length: 18 residues. The chain's CDR3 is CASSTLAGGPGVADTQYF. The CDR3 region has the DNA TGCGCCAGCAGCACCTTAGCGGGAGGGCCCGGTGTTGCAGATACGCAGTATTTT.

The chain couples TRBV10-3 to TRBJ2-2, with 10 bases matching TRBD1. This CDR3 spans 14 amino acids. Germline CDR1 reads ENHRY; CDR2 reads SYGVKD. After removal of 11 bases from V and 3 bases from J, the junction contained 6 bases not matched to a gene. CDR3 region: CALSGTGDTGELFF. CDR3 bases: TGTGCCCTGTCCGGGACAGGGGACACCGGGGAGCTGTTTTTT.

This clone was recorded a few times. The chain joins TRBV5-4 to TRBJ2-2; D remains ambiguous. Germline loops: CDR1 SGHNT, CDR2 YYREEE (reference sequence). V gave up 5 bases and J gave up 4 bases, with 6 bases separating them. The CDR3 length is 12 residues. CDR3 sequence (DNA): TGTGCCAGCAGTTCTCCCACCGGGGAGCTGTTTTTT. Its protein product is CASSSPTGELFF.

The V gene is TRBV27, the J gene TRBJ2-7, with D unresolved. From germline, CDR1 is MNHEY and CDR2 SMNVEV (reference sequence). The CDR3 is 12 amino acids. V was cut by 6 bases and J by 6 bases, with 12 bases left in between. The CDR3 nucleotides read TGTGCCAGCAGCACATTACAACGCGAGCAGTACTTC. Translated, it gives CASSTLQREQYF.

The CDR3 DNA sequence: TGTGCCAGCAGCGTAGGACTAGCGGGAGGCGGGTTTAGTTACGAGCAGTACTTC. The encoded protein is CASSVGLAGGGFSYEQYF. This chain links TRBV9 with TRBJ2-7, with 13 positions matching TRBD2. Losses at the gene ends were 0 bases for V and 4 bases for J; bases not matched to a gene: 10. The CDR3 runs to 18 residues. Germline assignment: CDR1 SGDLS and CDR2 YYNGEE.

V is TRBV27 and J is TRBJ2-7, with 7 bases fitting TRBD2. The CDR3 runs to 17 residues. V lost 3 bases and J lost 2; bases outside the gene matches: 13. The germline V gene has CDR1 MNHEY and CDR2 SMNVEV (reference sequence). In DNA, the CDR3 is TGTGCCAGCAGTTTGCAGGCCCCGGGGGGTAGGACCTACGAGCAGTACTTC. Its translation is CASSLQAPGGRTYEQYF.

V gene TRBV6-6 combines with J gene TRBJ2-7; 9 positions agree with TRBD1. The CDR3 totals 15 residues. Germline V CDR1 and CDR2: MNHNY, SVGAGI (reference sequence). V was clipped by 8 bases and J by 3 bases; unmatched bases: 11. The CDR3, as DNA: TGTGCCAGCCGGTCCACCGGGACAGGGAGCTACGAGCAGTACTTC. Encoded protein: CASRSTGTGSYEQYF.

The chain has TRBV6-2 or TRBV6-3 and TRBJ2-3; TRBD2 aligns across 7 bases. Germline V gene sequence: CDR1 MNHEY, CDR2 SVGEGT. The CDR3 loop spans 14 amino acids. J was trimmed by 5 bases and V by 5 bases; bases with no gene match: 7. The CDR3 here is CASSIRGSGDTQYF. The CDR3 DNA is TGTGCCAGCAGTATCCGCGGGAGTGGAGATACGCAGTATTTT.

V usage is TRBV18 and J usage is TRBJ2-5; 7 nucleotides agree with TRBD1. Germline CDR1 is KGHSH and CDR2 is LQKENI. The CDR3 consists of 13 residues. The junction had 5 bases not matched to a gene; V was cut back by 5 bases and J by 5 bases. The CDR3 DNA sequence: TGTGCCAGCTCAGCCGACAGGGTGGAGACCCAGTACTTC. Encoded protein: CASSADRVETQYF.

This clone was seen more than once but under ten times. The V and J genes are TRBV3-1 (or the pseudogene TRBV3-2) and TRBJ1-2; D gene uncertain. Trimming pared 2 bases from V and 6 bases from J, leaving 10 bases between. This CDR3 is built from 13 residues. Per germline, CDR1 LGHDT and CDR2 YNNKEL (reference sequence). The CDR3 DNA reads TGTGCCAGCAGCCAAAACGAGCTAAATGGCTACACCTTC. Encoded protein: CASSQNELNGYTF.

The chain recombines TRBV10-1 with TRBJ1-4; no reliable D call. In germline, CDR1 is WNHNN, CDR2 SYGVQD (reference sequence). CDR3 length: 13 amino acids. V gave up 3 bases and J gave up 10 bases, with 12 bases separating them. In DNA form, the CDR3 reads TGCGCCAGCAGTGACCGGGAGGCGGCAAAACTGTTTTTT. Translating gives CASSDREAAKLFF.

CDR3 sequence: CASSPPGSGRNNEQFF. The CDR3 DNA follows: TGTGCCAGCAGTCCCCCGGGGAGCGGGAGGAACAATGAGCAGTTCTTC. The chain links TRBV25-1 to TRBJ2-1; 9 positions agree with TRBD2. Trimming removed 5 bases from V and 5 bases from J; junction bases left unmatched: 10. The CDR3 is 16 residues long. The germline V gene has CDR1 MGHDK and CDR2 SYGVNS.

The chain is built from TRBV6-6 and TRBJ2-7, with 9 positions matching TRBD1. The CDR3 covers 14 residues. V lost 5 bases and J lost 5; bases outside the gene matches: 7. From germline, CDR1 is MNHNY and CDR2 SVGAGI (reference sequence). The CDR3 DNA is TGTGCCAGCAGTCATGGGACAGGGTCCCACGAGCAGTACTTC. This gives the protein CASSHGTGSHEQYF.

The gene calls are TRBV9 and TRBJ1-3; D might be TRBD1 (6 bases). Germline CDR1 and CDR2: SGDLS and YYNGEE. This CDR3 has 17 residues. V was cut by 4 bases and J by 0 bases, with 17 bases left in between. CDR3 in DNA: TGTGCCAGCAGCCGGGGGGTCGGGGGGCTCTCTGGAAACACCATATATTTT. This sequence encodes CASSRGVGGLSGNTIYF.

The chain recombines TRBV10-3 with TRBJ2-7; D gene uncertain. CDR1 is ENHRY, CDR2 SYGVKD, per germline. The CDR3 extends over 12 amino acids. Deletions cut 3 bases from V and 4 bases from J, with 7 bases between. The CDR3 sequence is CAISEMAYEQYF. The CDR3 bases are TGTGCCATCAGTGAAATGGCTTACGAGCAGTACTTC.

The V gene is TRBV2, the J gene TRBJ2-1; maybe TRBD2 (5 bases). V was trimmed by 6 bases and J by 12 bases, leaving 12 bases between them. CDR3 length: 11 residues. From germline, CDR1 is SNHLY and CDR2 FYNNEI. This chain's CDR3 is CASSLLSGQFF. DNA of the CDR3: TGTGCCAGCAGCCTTTTGAGCGGGCAGTTCTTC.

The chain combines TRBV5-6 with TRBJ1-3; TRBD1 is a possible D gene (6 bases). The germline V gene encodes CDR1 SGHDT and CDR2 YYEEEE. Trimming removed 4 bases at V and 0 bases at J, with 11 bases between. This CDR3 contains 15 residues. The CDR3 loop reads CASSMRGLSGNTIYF. CDR3 bases: TGTGCCAGCAGCATGCGGGGGCTCTCTGGAAACACCATATATTTT.

This clone was observed a single time. This rearrangement joins TRBV18 to TRBJ2-3, with TRBD1 identical over 8 bases. J was trimmed by 3 bases and V by 8 bases; bases with no gene match: 4. The germline V gene has CDR1 KGHSH and CDR2 LQKENI. The CDR3 sequence is 13 residues long. The CDR3 nucleotides are TGTGCCAGCGCCCGACAGGGGACAGATACGCAGTATTTT. This codes for CASARQGTDTQYF.

The chain combines TRBV5-6 with TRBJ1-3; D possibly corresponds to TRBD1 (5 bases). The germline CDR1 and CDR2 sequences are SGHDT and YYEEEE. Trimming cost V 7 bases and J 8 bases, with 22 bases left between them. This CDR3 is built from 15 residues. The CDR3 nucleotides are TGTGCCAGCTCCGCTATGCAGGGCATCCCCGACACCATATATTTT. It codes for CASSAMQGIPDTIYF.

The V and J genes are TRBV5-1 and TRBJ2-7; 10 positions agree with TRBD1. Germline trimming cut 0 bases from V and 2 bases from J; bases unmatched to any gene: 2. Per germline, CDR1 SGHRS and CDR2 YFSETQ. This CDR3 contains 15 residues. Here the CDR3 reads CASSLDGTGAYEQYF. The CDR3 DNA reads TGCGCCAGCAGCTTGGACGGGACAGGGGCCTACGAGCAGTACTTC.

V usage is TRBV30 and J usage is TRBJ1-6, with D unclear. CDR1 and CDR2 (germline): GTSNPN, SVGIG (reference sequence). The CDR3 contains 13 residues. V dropped 3 bases and J dropped 7 bases, with 10 bases sitting between them. CDR3 coding DNA: TGTGCCTGGAGCGCCCACGGGAATTCACCCCTCCACTTT. Translating it yields CAWSAHGNSPLHF.

The V and J genes are TRBV15 and TRBJ2-3; TRBD1 matches at 7 bases. Germline assignment: CDR1 LNHNV and CDR2 YYDKDF (reference sequence). The V gene end was trimmed by 2 bases and the J gene end by 4 bases; junction bases not matched to a gene: 6. This CDR3 spans 15 amino acids. This CDR3 is CATSRLNQGADTQYF. CDR3 DNA: TGTGCCACCAGCAGACTTAATCAGGGGGCAGATACGCAGTATTTT.